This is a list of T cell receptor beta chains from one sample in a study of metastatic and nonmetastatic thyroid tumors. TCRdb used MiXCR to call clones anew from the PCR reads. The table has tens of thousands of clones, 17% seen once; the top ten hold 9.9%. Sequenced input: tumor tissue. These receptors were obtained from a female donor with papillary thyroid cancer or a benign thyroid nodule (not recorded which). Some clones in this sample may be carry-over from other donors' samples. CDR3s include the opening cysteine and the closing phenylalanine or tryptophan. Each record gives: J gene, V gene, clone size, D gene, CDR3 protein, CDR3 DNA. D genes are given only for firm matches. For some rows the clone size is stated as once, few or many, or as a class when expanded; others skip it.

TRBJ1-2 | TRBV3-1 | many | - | CASSYRETNYGYTF | TGTGCCAGCAGCTACCGGGAGACTAACTATGGCTACACCTTC
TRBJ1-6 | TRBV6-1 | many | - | CASSRTGYNSPLHF | TGTGCCAGCAGTCGCACGGGTTATAATTCACCCCTCCACTTT
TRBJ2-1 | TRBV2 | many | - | CASTQYNEQFF | TGTGCCAGCACCCAATACAATGAGCAGTTCTTC
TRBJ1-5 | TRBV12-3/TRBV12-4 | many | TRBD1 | CASSVDRVQPQHF | TGTGCCAGCAGTGTAGACAGGGTTCAGCCCCAGCATTTT
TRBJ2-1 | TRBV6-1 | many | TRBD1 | CASSVRQGSYNEQFF | TGTGCCAGCAGTGTACGACAGGGCTCCTACAATGAGCAGTTCTTC
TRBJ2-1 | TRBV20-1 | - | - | CSARLGEVRNEQFF | TGCAGTGCTAGACTTGGGGAAGTACGCAATGAGCAGTTCTTC
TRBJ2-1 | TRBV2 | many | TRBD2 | CASRWTSGRAGEQFF | TGTGCCAGCAGGTGGACTAGCGGGAGGGCCGGTGAGCAGTTCTTC
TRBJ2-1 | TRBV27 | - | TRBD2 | CAISLRKAGVPHTYNEQFF | TGTGCCATCAGTTTGAGGAAAGCGGGGGTACCACATACTTACAATGAGCAGTTCTTC
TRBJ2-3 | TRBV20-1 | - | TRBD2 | CSGGGASTDTQYF | TGCAGTGGCGGGGGGGCTAGCACAGATACGCAGTATTTT
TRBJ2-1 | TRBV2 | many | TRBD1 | CASSLDRGSYNEQFF | TGTGCCAGCAGTCTTGACAGGGGCTCCTACAATGAGCAGTTCTTC
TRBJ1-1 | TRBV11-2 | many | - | CASSTGRSTEAFF | TGTGCCAGCAGCACCGGGAGGAGCACTGAAGCTTTCTTT
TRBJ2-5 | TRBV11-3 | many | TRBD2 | CASSLSLAGDETQYF | TGTGCCAGCAGCTTGTCACTAGCGGGAGACGAGACCCAGTACTTC
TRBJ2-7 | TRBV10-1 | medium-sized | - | CASSVYEGTPPYEQYF | TGCGCCAGCAGTGTTTATGAGGGGACACCTCCCTACGAGCAGTACTTC
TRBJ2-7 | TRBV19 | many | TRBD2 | CASSIAGGGYEQYF | TGTGCCAGTAGTATAGCGGGAGGAGGCTACGAGCAGTACTTC
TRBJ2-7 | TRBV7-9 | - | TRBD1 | CAIRGPALLDEQYF | TGTGCCATCAGGGGGCCTGCCCTCCTCGACGAGCAGTACTTC
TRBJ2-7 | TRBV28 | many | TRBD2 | CASSAREARYF | TGTGCCAGCAGTGCGCGGGAGGCACGGTACTTC
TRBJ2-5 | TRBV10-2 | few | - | CASSGSDLRQTQYF | TGCGCCAGCAGTGGATCGGACCTCCGGCAGACCCAGTACTTC
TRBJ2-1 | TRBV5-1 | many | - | CASSLAPNSYNEQFF | TGCGCCAGCAGCTTGGCACCTAACTCCTACAATGAGCAGTTCTTC
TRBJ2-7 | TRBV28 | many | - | CASTTPAGKEQYF | TGTGCCAGCACCACGCCCGCAGGGAAGGAGCAGTACTTC
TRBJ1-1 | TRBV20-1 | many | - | CSARSGRGTEAFF | TGCAGTGCTAGATCTGGGCGGGGCACTGAAGCTTTCTTT
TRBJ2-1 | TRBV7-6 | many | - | CASSYRSSNYNEQFF | TGTGCCAGCAGCTATAGGAGTAGCAATTACAATGAGCAGTTCTTC
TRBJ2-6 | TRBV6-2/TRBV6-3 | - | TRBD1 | CASSYVGTGYFSGANVPTF | TGTGCCAGCAGTTACGTGGGGACAGGGTATTTCTCTGGGGCCAACGTCCCGACTTTC
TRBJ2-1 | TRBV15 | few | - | CATSRARGRANEQFF | TGTGCCACCAGCAGAGCTAGGGGGAGGGCAAACGAGCAGTTCTTC